These 16 T cell receptor beta chains originate from one sample sequenced in a study of blood T cell repertoires in COVID-19. Assay: immunoSEQ multiplex PCR; the TCRdb copy retains only in-frame clones and omits some. The table includes 250,000 to 350,000 clones, 70% to 85% detected once. What was sequenced was peripheral blood. The origin of the receptors is a human donor with COVID-19, enrolled during active disease. The donor label of this sample is uncertain.

This chain links TRBV12-3 or TRBV12-4 with TRBJ1-5; D is perhaps TRBD1 (6 bases). Deletions cut 7 bases from V and 6 bases from J, with 13 bases between. This CDR3 has 13 amino acids. CDR3 in amino acids: CASTEGGIQPQHF. The DNA of the CDR3 is TGTGCCAGCACCGAGGGGGGGATTCAGCCCCAGCATTTT.

The genes are TRBV6-6 and TRBJ1-3; 7 bases fit TRBD1. Germline CDR1 and CDR2: MNHNY and SVGAGI (reference sequence). The CDR3 totals 16 residues. Trimming took 6 bases from V and 4 from J; bases not matched to a gene: 12. The CDR3: CASSLGTARMGNTIYF. The DNA of the CDR3 is TGTGCCAGCAGCCTAGGGACAGCGCGGATGGGAAACACCATATATTTT.

CDR3 amino acids: CASSLPSSPAPGQLYYEQYF. The CDR3 nucleotides are TGTGCCAGCAGCCTTCCATCCTCCCCCGCACCGGGACAGCTATACTACGAGCAGTACTTC. This chain connects TRBV2 to TRBJ2-7; 7 nucleotides align to TRBD1. Trimming at V came to 6 bases and at J to 3 bases, leaving 26 bases not matched to a gene. The germline V gene encodes CDR1 SNHLY and CDR2 FYNNEI. This CDR3 spans 20 amino acids.

This clone was counted a single time. The CDR3, as DNA: TGTGCCAGCAGCGTAGGGGCTAGCAACGGGCAAGAGACCCAGTACTTC. Residues: CASSVGASNGQETQYF. The V gene is TRBV9, the J gene TRBJ2-5; tentatively, D is TRBD2 (5 bases). From germline, CDR1 is SGDLS and CDR2 YYNGEE. V lost 0 bases, J lost 2 bases, and 14 bases lay in between. CDR3 length equals 16 residues.

The V gene is TRBV24-1, the J gene TRBJ2-3; 10 nucleotides match TRBD2. CDR1 and CDR2 (germline): KGHDR, SFDVKD. V trimming: 5 bases; J trimming: 4 bases; junction bases outside the gene matches: 5. There are 15 residues in the CDR3. CDR3 coding DNA: TGTGCCACCAGTGGATCTAGCGGGAGTGCAGATACGCAGTATTTT. Its protein is CATSGSSGSADTQYF.

The rearrangement joins TRBV30 to TRBJ1-2; no definite D call. Germline CDR1 reads GTSNPN; CDR2 reads SVGIG (reference sequence). V was trimmed by 0 bases and J by 8 bases, leaving 7 bases between them. The CDR3 covers 11 residues. CDR3 in amino acids: CAWSVYEGYTF. CDR3 coding DNA: TGTGCCTGGAGTGTATATGAGGGCTACACCTTC.

V gene TRBV21-1 combines with J gene TRBJ1-2. TRBV21-1 is tagged as a pseudogene. CDR3 length equals 16 residues. The CDR3 loop reads CASSKEAGSTDYGYTF. For the CDR3, the DNA is TGTGCCAGCAGCAAAGAGGCGGGGTCAACGGACTATGGCTACACCTTC.

This chain joins TRBV11-3 and TRBJ2-3; 9 nucleotides line up with TRBD2. V was pared by 1 base and J by 0 bases, with 5 bases of the junction left unmatched. Per germline, CDR1 SGHNT and CDR2 YENEEA. CDR3 size: 17 residues. Here the CDR3 reads CASSLGASGVSTDTQYF. The CDR3 DNA follows: TGTGCCAGCAGCTTAGGGGCTAGCGGGGTTAGCACAGATACGCAGTATTTT.

V usage is TRBV30 and J usage is TRBJ2-1; a weak D match, TRBD1 (7 bases). V shed 3 bases and J shed 2 bases, with 14 bases lying between them. Germline V gene sequence: CDR1 GTSNPN, CDR2 SVGIG (reference sequence). The CDR3 has 15 residues. The CDR3 coding sequence is TGTGCCTGGAGGCTAGGGGGCGGGGCCTACAATGAGCAGTTCTTC. It specifies CAWRLGGGAYNEQFF.

This clone has just a few counts. The rearrangement uses TRBV27 and TRBJ1-1; the match to TRBD1 covers 9 bases. Germline-derived CDR1 and CDR2 are MNHEY and SMNVEV (reference sequence). The CDR3 sequence is 14 residues long. V dropped 8 bases and J dropped 1; count of bases not matched to a gene: 5. In nucleotides, the CDR3 is TGTGCCAGCGGCGACAGGGGGGGGAACACTGAAGCTTTCTTT. It specifies CASGDRGGNTEAFF.

The rearrangement joins TRBV19 to TRBJ2-7; tentatively, D is TRBD2 (7 bases). The germline V gene encodes CDR1 LNHDA and CDR2 SQIVND (reference sequence). The CDR3 contains 14 residues. V was trimmed by 1 base and J by 2 bases, leaving 9 bases between them. CDR3 coding DNA: TGTGCCAGTAGTATAGGCGGGGGCCCCTACGAGCAGTACTTC. This gives the protein CASSIGGGPYEQYF.

The V and J genes are TRBV11-3 and TRBJ2-1, with D tentatively TRBD2 (6 bases). There are 13 residues in the CDR3. The germline V gene encodes CDR1 SGHNT and CDR2 YENEEA. V lost 4 bases, J lost 2 bases, and 6 bases lay in between. In nucleotides, the CDR3 is TGTGCCAGCAGCTGGACTACCTACAATGAGCAGTTCTTC. Amino acids: CASSWTTYNEQFF. Based on the CDR3 plus reference TRBV11-3 and TRBJ2-1, the full variable domain is EAGVVQSPRYKIIEKKQPVAFWCNPISGHNTLYWYLQNLGQGPELLIRYENEEAVDDSQLPKDRFSAERLKGVDSTLKIQPAELGDSAVYLCASSWTTYNEQFFGPGTRLTVL.

The chain uses TRBV7-2 and TRBJ2-3, with no clear D. Trimming cost V 3 bases and J 14 bases, with 18 bases left between them. The germline gives CDR1 SGHTA, CDR2 FQGNSA. The CDR3 has 13 amino acids. The CDR3 reads CASSFAPEVTRYF. CDR3 bases: TGTGCCAGCAGCTTTGCCCCCGAGGTAACCCGGTATTTT.

The genes are TRBV13 and TRBJ1-1; no firm D call. CDR3 size: 14 residues. The germline gives CDR1 PRHDT, CDR2 FYEKMQ (reference sequence). V was shortened by 0 bases and J by 4 bases, with 9 bases between the two germline ends. CDR3 coding DNA: TGTGCCAGCAGCTTAGGCTACGGGATCACTGAAGCTTTCTTT. Its protein is CASSLGYGITEAFF.

V is TRBV6-2 or TRBV6-3 and J is TRBJ1-2; D perhaps matches TRBD1 (6 bases). From germline, CDR1 is MNHEY and CDR2 SVGEGT. The CDR3 consists of 14 residues. V dropped 0 bases and J dropped 4 bases, with 9 bases sitting between them. In nucleotides, the CDR3 is TGTGCCAGCAGTTACTCATGGGGGCCCTATGGCTACACCTTC. Translated: CASSYSWGPYGYTF.

CDR3 loop: CASSSRLAAGQDEQYF. CDR3 DNA: TGTGCCAGCAGCTCACGATTAGCGGCCGGGCAGGACGAGCAGTACTTC. This chain uses TRBV5-5 with TRBJ2-7; a weak D match, TRBD2 (6 bases). The CDR3 is 16 residues long. Trimming took off 3 bases at V and 5 bases at J, with 21 bases between the two ends. The germline V gene has CDR1 SGHKS and CDR2 YYEKEE (reference sequence). Looking up the rest from reference TRBV5-5 and TRBJ2-7 gives the full variable domain: DAGVTQSPTHLIKTRGQQVTLRCSPISGHKSVSWYQQVLGQGPQFIFQYYEKEERGRGNFPDRFSARQFPNYSSELNVNALLLGDSALYLCASSSRLAAGQDEQYFGPGTRLTVT.